This T cell receptor beta chain is drawn from a study of T cells after yellow fever vaccination. TCRdb reprocessed the 5' RACE reads via MiXCR and lists one record per CDR3 protein. The sample yields hundreds of thousands of distinct CDR3 sequences, 9% to 15% seen once. The V end was cut by 6 bases, the J end by 2 bases, with 12 bases between. The CDR3 spans 14 residues. Per germline, CDR1 SGHRS and CDR2 YFSETQ. At least ten counts were recorded for this clonotype. Sequencing used PBMCs, obtained on the day of the yellow fever booster vaccination. The clonotype comes from a man in his thirties or forties who received the YFV17D yellow fever vaccine. The chain recombines TRBV5-1 with TRBJ2-1; tentatively, D is TRBD1 (6 bases). This chain's CDR3 is CASKAGTPYNEQFF. The CDR3, as DNA: TGCGCCAGCAAAGCCGGGACACCCTACAATGAGCAGTTCTTC.